This entry concerns a single T cell receptor beta chain. What it binds is not known. The data were obtained in a study of radiation and T cells in renal cell carcinoma. This CDR3 comprises 16 residues. Germline values: CDR1 MGHDK, CDR2 SYGVNS. Trimming at V came to 1 base and at J to 0 bases, leaving 2 bases not matched to a gene. Stated time point: blood 4 weeks post-SBRT, at nephrectomy. The sample's treatment: 15 Gy SBRT to primary tumor, nephrectomy 4 weeks later. Measured with immunoSEQ multiplex PCR; TCRdb has only the in-frame clones, and not every one. The sample contains around 170,000 clones, about nine tenths of which appear only once. Study-wide findings and caveats: From baseline, blood top tumor clonotypes peaked at 2 weeks post-radiation.

The TCR sequence derives from a woman aged 50 to 60 with renal cell carcinoma. Material: blood, obtained from a patient whose treatment included radiotherapy and nephrectomy. This chain links TRBV25-1 with TRBJ2-5, with TRBD2 identical over 10 bases. CDR3 amino acids: CASSEFSGGNQETQYF. CDR3 nucleotide sequence: TGTGCCAGCAGTGAATTTAGCGGGGGGAACCAAGAGACCCAGTACTTC. The complete variable domain, with remaining parts taken from reference TRBV25-1 and TRBJ2-5, reads EADIYQTPRYLVIGTGKKITLECSQTMGHDKMYWYQQDPGMELHLIHYSYGVNSTEKGDLSSESTVSRIRTEHFPLTLESARPSHTSQYLCASSEFSGGNQETQYFGPGTRLLVL.